Below, 19 T cell receptor beta chains from the same sample are listed, as sequenced in a study of T cell repertoires in cytomegalovirus infection. These TCRs' antigens remain unknown. TCRdb reprocessed the reads with MiXCR, giving one entry per CDR3 protein. The sample consists of 450,000 to 600,000 distinct CDR3 sequences, 42% of them appearing once. The sample in question was cultured PBMCs, obtained from culture after CMV antigen stimulation. The receptors were gathered from a human donor in good health (CMV status not recorded). Some clones in this sample may be carry-over from other donors' samples.

There are a few counts of this clonotype. CDR3 amino acids: CASSLGTHEQFF. CDR3 DNA sequence: TGTGCCAGCAGCTTAGGAACCCATGAGCAGTTCTTC. The rearrangement joins TRBV11-2 to TRBJ2-1; D call uncertain. The CDR3 covers 12 residues. Trimming left V 1 base short and J 8 bases short, with 6 bases between. From germline, CDR1 is SGHAT and CDR2 FQNNGV.

The chain is built from TRBV4-3 and TRBJ2-5, with TRBD2 as a possible D gene (5 bases). The V end lost 2 bases, the J end lost 2 bases, and 12 bases lay between the germline ends. The germline gives CDR1 LGHNA, CDR2 YSLEER. The CDR3 runs to 15 residues. CDR3: CASSQRGSPQETQYF. Here the CDR3 DNA reads TGCGCCAGCAGCCAACGGGGTAGCCCTCAAGAGACCCAGTACTTC.

This clonotype was counted a few times. V usage is TRBV5-4 and J usage is TRBJ1-3; D is unclear. The V and J ends lost 1 base and 0 bases respectively, with 8 bases between them. The CDR3 has 15 residues. CDR1 SGHNT and CDR2 YYREEE come from the germline V gene (reference sequence). The CDR3 region has the DNA TGTGCCAGCAGCTTGTCCCCAGGCTCTGGAAACACCATATATTTT. Amino acids: CASSLSPGSGNTIYF.

This sequence joins TRBV12-3 or TRBV12-4 and TRBJ2-1; 14 bases map to TRBD2. The ends lost 6 bases at V and 8 bases at J; junction bases unmatched: 12. The CDR3 spans 17 residues. The CDR3 bases are TGTGCCAGCAGGCGTAGGACTAGCGGGGGGATTAGCGATGAGCAGTTCTTC. This encodes CASRRRTSGGISDEQFF.

This clonotype was counted ten times or more. The chain joins TRBV7-2 to TRBJ2-7, with D possibly called TRBD1 or TRBD2 (5 bases each). The CDR3 sequence is 16 residues long. V was cut by 5 bases and J by 2 bases, with 19 bases left in between. CDR1 is SGHTA and CDR2 is FQGNSA in the germline V gene. CDR3 in DNA: TGTGCCAGCAGCCCGACTGCCGGGACGACTCCCTACGAGCAGTACTTC. Translation: CASSPTAGTTPYEQYF.

V usage is TRBV29-1 and J usage is TRBJ2-1, with 9 bases fitting TRBD1. Germline CDR1 reads SQVTM; CDR2 reads ANQGSEA. The CDR3 extends over 15 amino acids. The ends lost 5 bases at V and 8 bases at J; junction bases unmatched: 13. Written as DNA, the CDR3 is TGCAGCGTTCGGAGCCCCGTTAGGACAGGGGATGAGCAGTTCTTC. It yields the protein CSVRSPVRTGDEQFF.

This chain connects TRBV19 to TRBJ1-1, with TRBD1 matching 8 bases. The CDR3 contains 15 residues. V shed 4 bases and J 4 bases; nucleotides not matched to a gene: 8. Germline-derived CDR1 and CDR2 are LNHDA and SQIVND (reference sequence). The CDR3 coding sequence is TGTGCCAGTAGTACAAGACAGGGGTCCGGCACTGAAGCTTTCTTT. This translates into CASSTRQGSGTEAFF.

The rearrangement links TRBV7-6 to TRBJ2-3, with D possibly being TRBD2 (6 bases). The CDR3 is made up of 15 amino acids. V was pared by 5 bases and J by 0 bases, with 12 bases between. From germline, CDR1 is SGHVS and CDR2 FNYEAQ. The chain's CDR3 is CASSHGGASTDTQYF. Written as DNA, the CDR3 is TGTGCCAGCAGCCACGGGGGAGCTAGCACAGATACGCAGTATTTT.

For this clonotype: An end of the junction does not agree with germline; a read error may underlie this. V usage is TRBV7-9 and J usage is TRBJ1-2, with TRBD1 identical over 9 bases. The germline CDR1 and CDR2 sequences are SEHNR and FQNEAQ (reference sequence). The CDR3 extends over 13 amino acids. The CDR3 reads CASSLGGQGFLFF. In DNA form, the CDR3 reads TGTGCCAGCAGCTTAGGGGGACAGGGATTCCTTTTCTTC. Combining the CDR3 with reference TRBV7-9 and TRBJ1-2 gives the whole variable domain DTGVSQNPRHKITKRGQNVTFRCDPISEHNRLYWYRQTLGQGPEFLTYFQNEAQLEKSRLLSDRFSAERPKGSFSTLEIQRTEQGDSAMYLCASSLGGQGFLFFGSGTRLTVV.

V usage is TRBV7-8 and J usage is TRBJ1-4; D remains ambiguous. V dropped 7 bases and J dropped 4 bases, with 13 bases sitting between them. Germline V gene sequence: CDR1 SGHVS, CDR2 FQNEAQ. CDR3 length equals 14 residues. The CDR3 loop reads CASTWAARNEKLFF. The CDR3, as DNA: TGTGCCAGCACCTGGGCAGCGCGTAATGAAAAACTGTTTTTT.

V and J are TRBV4-1 and TRBJ2-5; no clear D gene. Germline values: CDR1 MGHRA, CDR2 YSYEKL. Trimming stripped 0 bases from V and 5 bases from J, with 7 bases between. The CDR3 runs 13 residues. The CDR3 coding sequence is TGCGCCAGCAGCCAAGAAGGTCTGGAGACCCAGTACTTC. This encodes CASSQEGLETQYF.

The sample holds a few counts of this clonotype. The genes are TRBV7-9 and TRBJ2-2; no definite D call. The germline V gene has CDR1 SEHNR and CDR2 FQNEAQ (reference sequence). Trimming removed 2 bases at V and 4 bases at J, with 8 bases between. CDR3 length: 14 amino acids. CDR3 sequence: CASSLSFSTGELFF. In DNA form, the CDR3 reads TGTGCCAGCAGCTTATCGTTTTCCACCGGGGAGCTGTTTTTT.

J is TRBJ1-6 and V is TRBV7-8; D may be TRBD1 (5 bases). The germline gives CDR1 SGHVS, CDR2 FQNEAQ. The CDR3 is 16 amino acids. V gave up 5 bases and J gave up 7 bases, with 18 bases separating them. The CDR3 sequence is CASSPGAHTLNSPLHF. CDR3 coding DNA: TGTGCCAGCAGCCCCGGGGCCCACACCCTAAATTCACCCCTCCACTTT.

The rearrangement links TRBV27 to TRBJ2-1; 12 bases map to TRBD1. V lost 10 bases, J lost 7 bases, and 8 bases stayed unmatched. Per germline, CDR1 MNHEY and CDR2 SMNVEV (reference sequence). This CDR3 contains 14 residues. CDR3 loop: CAILGTGGKNEQFF. In nucleotides, the CDR3 is TGTGCCATTCTGGGGACAGGGGGCAAAAATGAGCAGTTCTTC.

The genes are TRBV6-1 and TRBJ2-3; possible D gene TRBD1, 5 bases. Germline V gene data show CDR1 as MNHNS and CDR2 as SASEGT. The V gene lost 4 bases and the J gene lost 6 bases, with 14 bases spanning the gap. The CDR3 length is 14 residues. The CDR3 DNA reads TGTGCCAGCAGTGCACCTTTCAGGGCGGATACGCAGTATTTT. Amino acid sequence: CASSAPFRADTQYF.

The rearrangement links TRBV7-2 to TRBJ1-4, with D uncertain. The CDR3 sequence is 14 residues long. Trimming stripped 3 bases from V and 6 bases from J, with 11 bases between. Germline loops: CDR1 SGHTA, CDR2 FQGNSA. For the CDR3, the DNA is TGTGCCAGCAGCTTTGGTGGCTTCGATGAAAAACTGTTTTTT. Amino acid sequence: CASSFGGFDEKLFF.

The chain has TRBV6-2 or TRBV6-3 and TRBJ2-1; possibly TRBD2 for D (5 bases). Germline values: CDR1 MNHEY, CDR2 SVGEGT. The CDR3 runs 17 residues. V was pared by 2 bases and J by 10 bases, with 24 bases between. This CDR3 reads CASSYPQEAAGPREQFF. For the CDR3, the DNA is TGTGCCAGCAGTTACCCCCAAGAAGCGGCGGGCCCTAGGGAGCAGTTCTTC.

The chain carries TRBV11-2 and TRBJ1-6, with D perhaps matching TRBD1 (6 bases). The CDR3 has 16 amino acids. Germline V gives CDR1 SGHAT, CDR2 FQNNGV. Trimming pared 1 base from V and 3 bases from J, leaving 10 bases between. The CDR3 here is CASSLGRGDYNSPLHF. The CDR3 DNA follows: TGTGCCAGCAGCTTAGGGAGGGGGGACTATAATTCACCCCTCCACTTT.

This chain links TRBV5-4 with TRBJ1-6, with D possibly being TRBD1 (6 bases). Trimming left V 2 bases short and J 6 bases short, with 18 bases between. Germline V gives CDR1 SGHNT, CDR2 YYREEE (reference sequence). The CDR3 spans 17 residues. The CDR3 sequence is CASSFPGQKGGNSPLHF. CDR3 DNA sequence: TGTGCCAGCAGCTTCCCAGGACAGAAGGGGGGTAATTCACCCCTCCACTTT.